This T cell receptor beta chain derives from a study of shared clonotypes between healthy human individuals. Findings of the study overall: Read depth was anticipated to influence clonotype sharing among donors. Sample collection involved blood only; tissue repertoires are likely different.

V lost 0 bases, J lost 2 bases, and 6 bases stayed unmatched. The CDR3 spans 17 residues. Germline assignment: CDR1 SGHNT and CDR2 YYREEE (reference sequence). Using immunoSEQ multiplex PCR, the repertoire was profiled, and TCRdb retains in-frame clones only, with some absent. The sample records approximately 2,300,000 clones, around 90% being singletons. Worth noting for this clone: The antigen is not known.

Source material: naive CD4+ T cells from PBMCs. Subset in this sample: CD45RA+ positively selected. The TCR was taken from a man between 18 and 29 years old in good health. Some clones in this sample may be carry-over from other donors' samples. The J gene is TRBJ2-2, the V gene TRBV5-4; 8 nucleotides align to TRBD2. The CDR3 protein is CASSLEVGRANTGELFF. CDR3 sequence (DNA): TGTGCCAGCAGCTTGGAGGTCGGGAGGGCCAACACCGGGGAGCTGTTTTTT.